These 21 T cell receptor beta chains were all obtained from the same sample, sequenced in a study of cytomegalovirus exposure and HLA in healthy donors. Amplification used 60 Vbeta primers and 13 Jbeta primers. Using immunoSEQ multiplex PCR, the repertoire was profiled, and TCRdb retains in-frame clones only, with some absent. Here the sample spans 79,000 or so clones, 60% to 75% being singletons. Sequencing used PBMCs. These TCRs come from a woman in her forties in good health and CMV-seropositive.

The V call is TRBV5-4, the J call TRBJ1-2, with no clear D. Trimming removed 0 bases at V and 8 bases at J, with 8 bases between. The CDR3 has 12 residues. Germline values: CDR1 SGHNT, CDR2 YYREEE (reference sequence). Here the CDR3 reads CASSLDNRGYTF. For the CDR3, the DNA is TGTGCCAGCAGCTTGGACAACCGAGGCTACACCTTC.

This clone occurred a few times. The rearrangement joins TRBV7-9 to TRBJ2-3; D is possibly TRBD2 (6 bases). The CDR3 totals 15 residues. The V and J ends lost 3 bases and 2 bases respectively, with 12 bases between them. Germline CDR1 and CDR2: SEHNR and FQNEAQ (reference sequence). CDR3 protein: CASSLELALTDTQYF. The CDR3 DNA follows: TGTGCCAGCAGCTTGGAACTAGCCCTCACAGATACGCAGTATTTT.

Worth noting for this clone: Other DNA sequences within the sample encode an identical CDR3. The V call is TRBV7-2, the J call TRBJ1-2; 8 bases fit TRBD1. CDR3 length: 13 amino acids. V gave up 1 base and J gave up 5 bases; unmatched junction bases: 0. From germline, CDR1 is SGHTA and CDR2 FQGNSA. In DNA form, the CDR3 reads TGTGCCAGCAGCTTAGGACAGGGGTATGGCTACACCTTC. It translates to CASSLGQGYGYTF.

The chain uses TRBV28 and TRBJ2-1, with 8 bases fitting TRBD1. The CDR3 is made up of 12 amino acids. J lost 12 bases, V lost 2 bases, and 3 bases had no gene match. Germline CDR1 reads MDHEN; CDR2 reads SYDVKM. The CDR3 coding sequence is TGTGCCAGCAGTTTAGAACAGGGGGGGCAGTTCTTC. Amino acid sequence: CASSLEQGGQFF.

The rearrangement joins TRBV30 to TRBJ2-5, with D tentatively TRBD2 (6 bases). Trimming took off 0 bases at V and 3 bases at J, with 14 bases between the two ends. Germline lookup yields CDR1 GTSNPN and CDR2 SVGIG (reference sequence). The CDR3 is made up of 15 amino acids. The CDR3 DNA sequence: TGTGCCTGGAGTGTGTCGAGCGGGCAGGAAGAGACCCAGTACTTC. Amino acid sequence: CAWSVSSGQEETQYF.

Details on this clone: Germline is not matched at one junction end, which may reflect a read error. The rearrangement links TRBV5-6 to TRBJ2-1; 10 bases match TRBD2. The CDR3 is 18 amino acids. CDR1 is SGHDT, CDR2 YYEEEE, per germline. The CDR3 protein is CASSSPRSSGGPYNEQFF. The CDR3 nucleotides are TGTGCCAGCAGCTCCCCACGGTCTAGCGGGGGCCCCTATAATGAGCAGTTCTTC.

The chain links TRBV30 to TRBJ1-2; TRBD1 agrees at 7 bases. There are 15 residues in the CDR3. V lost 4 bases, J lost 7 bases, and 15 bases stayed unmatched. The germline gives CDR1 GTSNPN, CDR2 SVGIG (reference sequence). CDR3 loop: CAWNPPDRLQSGYTF. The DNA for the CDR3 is TGTGCCTGGAACCCTCCGGACAGGCTCCAGTCTGGCTACACCTTC.

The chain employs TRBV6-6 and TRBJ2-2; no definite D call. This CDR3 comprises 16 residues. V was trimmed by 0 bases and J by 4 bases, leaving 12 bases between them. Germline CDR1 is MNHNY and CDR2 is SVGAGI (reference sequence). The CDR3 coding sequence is TGTGCCAGCAGTTACTCGAATACCCCGGGCACCGGGGAGCTGTTTTTT. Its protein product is CASSYSNTPGTGELFF.

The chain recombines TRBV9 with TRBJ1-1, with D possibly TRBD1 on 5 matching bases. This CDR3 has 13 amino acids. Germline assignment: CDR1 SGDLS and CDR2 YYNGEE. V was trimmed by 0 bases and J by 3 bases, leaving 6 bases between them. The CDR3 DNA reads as TGTGCCAGCAGCGTAGAAGGGGACACTGAAGCTTTCTTT. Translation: CASSVEGDTEAFF.

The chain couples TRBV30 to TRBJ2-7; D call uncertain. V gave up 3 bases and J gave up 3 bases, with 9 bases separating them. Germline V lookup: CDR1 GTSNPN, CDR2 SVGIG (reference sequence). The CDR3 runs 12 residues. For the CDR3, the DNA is TGTGCCTGGAGCGGTACCGGCTACGAGCAGTACTTC. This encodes CAWSGTGYEQYF.

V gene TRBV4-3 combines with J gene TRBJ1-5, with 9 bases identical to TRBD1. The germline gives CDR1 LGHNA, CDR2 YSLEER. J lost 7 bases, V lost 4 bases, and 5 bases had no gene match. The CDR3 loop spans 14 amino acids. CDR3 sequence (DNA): TGCGCCAGCAGCCTCTCCGGACAGGGGCAGCCCCAGCATTTT. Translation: CASSLSGQGQPQHF.

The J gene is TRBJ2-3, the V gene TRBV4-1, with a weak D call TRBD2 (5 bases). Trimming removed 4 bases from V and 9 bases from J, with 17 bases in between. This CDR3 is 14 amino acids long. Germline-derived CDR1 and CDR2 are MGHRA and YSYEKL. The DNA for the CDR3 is TGCGCCAGCAGCCCCGGGGAATTCCGGCGGACGCAGTATTTT. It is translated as CASSPGEFRRTQYF.

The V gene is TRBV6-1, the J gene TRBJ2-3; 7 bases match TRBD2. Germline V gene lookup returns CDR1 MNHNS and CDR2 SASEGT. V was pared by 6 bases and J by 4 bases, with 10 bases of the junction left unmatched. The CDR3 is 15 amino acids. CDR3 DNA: TGTGCCAGCAGGCTAGCGGTTGGAGGGGCAGATACGCAGTATTTT. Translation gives CASRLAVGGADTQYF.

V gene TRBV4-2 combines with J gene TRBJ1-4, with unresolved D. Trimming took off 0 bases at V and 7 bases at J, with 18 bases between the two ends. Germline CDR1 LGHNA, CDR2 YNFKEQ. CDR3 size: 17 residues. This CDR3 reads CASSQDDTRATGEKLFF. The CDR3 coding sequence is TGTGCCAGCAGCCAAGATGATACGCGTGCTACGGGTGAAAAACTGTTTTTT.

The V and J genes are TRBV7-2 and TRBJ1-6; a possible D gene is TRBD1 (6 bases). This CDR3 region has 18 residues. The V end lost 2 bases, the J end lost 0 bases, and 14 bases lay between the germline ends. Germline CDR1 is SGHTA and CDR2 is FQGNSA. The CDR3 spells CASSLSTGMSSYNSPLHF. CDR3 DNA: TGTGCCAGCAGCTTATCCACAGGGATGAGCTCCTATAATTCACCCCTCCACTTT.

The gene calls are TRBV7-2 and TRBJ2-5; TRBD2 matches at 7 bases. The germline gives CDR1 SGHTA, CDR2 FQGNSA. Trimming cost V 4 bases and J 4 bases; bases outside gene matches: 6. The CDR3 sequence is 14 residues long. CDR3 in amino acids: CASSSRAGVETQYF. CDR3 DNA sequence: TGTGCCAGCAGCTCCCGGGCGGGGGTAGAGACCCAGTACTTC.

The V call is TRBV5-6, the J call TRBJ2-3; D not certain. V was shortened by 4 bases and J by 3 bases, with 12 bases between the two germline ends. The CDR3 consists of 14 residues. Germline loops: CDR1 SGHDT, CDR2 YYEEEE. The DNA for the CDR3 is TGTGCCAGCAGCGCTGCGTGGGCGACAGATACGCAGTATTTT. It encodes CASSAAWATDTQYF.

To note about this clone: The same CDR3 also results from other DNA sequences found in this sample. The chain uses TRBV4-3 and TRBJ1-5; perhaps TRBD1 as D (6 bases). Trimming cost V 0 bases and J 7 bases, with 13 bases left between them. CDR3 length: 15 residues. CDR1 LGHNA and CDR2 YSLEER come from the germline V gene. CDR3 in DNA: TGCGCCAGCAGCCAAGATAGGGGGGGCGGGCAGCCCCAGCATTTT. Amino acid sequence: CASSQDRGGGQPQHF.

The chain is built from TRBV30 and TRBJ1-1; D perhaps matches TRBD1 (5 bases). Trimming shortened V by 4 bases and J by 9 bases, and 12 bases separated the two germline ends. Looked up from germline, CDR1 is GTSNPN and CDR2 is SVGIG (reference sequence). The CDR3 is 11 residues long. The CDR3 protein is CAWNARGKAFF. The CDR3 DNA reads TGTGCCTGGAATGCTAGGGGAAAAGCTTTCTTT.

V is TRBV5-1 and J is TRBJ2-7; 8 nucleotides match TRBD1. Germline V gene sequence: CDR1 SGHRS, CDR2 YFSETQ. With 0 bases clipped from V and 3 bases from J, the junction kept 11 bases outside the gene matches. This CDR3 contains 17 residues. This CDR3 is CASSLVTTGGPSYEQYF. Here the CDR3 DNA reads TGCGCCAGCAGCTTGGTTACTACAGGGGGACCCAGCTACGAGCAGTACTTC.

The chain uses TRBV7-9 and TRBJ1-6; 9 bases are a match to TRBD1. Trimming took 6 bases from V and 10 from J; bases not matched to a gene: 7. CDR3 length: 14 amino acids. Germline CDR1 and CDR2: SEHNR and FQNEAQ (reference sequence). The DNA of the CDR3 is TGTGCCAGCAGTCCCGGGACAGGGTACTCACCCCTCCACTTT. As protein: CASSPGTGYSPLHF.